The 10 T cell receptor beta chains listed next were all sequenced from one sample in a study of blood T cell repertoires in COVID-19. TCRdb's table, derived via immunoSEQ multiplex PCR, lists solely in-frame clones and lacks some. The sample has approximately 290,000 clones; approximately 85% are singletons. The sample consisted of peripheral blood. Every receptor here comes from a human donor with COVID-19, enrolled during active disease. The donor label of this sample is uncertain.

The rearrangement uses TRBV5-1 and TRBJ1-4; TRBD1 is a possible D gene (6 bases). The V end lost 4 bases, the J end lost 4 bases, and 17 bases lay between the germline ends. The CDR3 spans 16 residues. CDR1 and CDR2 from the germline V gene are SGHRS and YFSETQ. The CDR3 nucleotides read TGCGCCAGCAGCGTGGACAGCCCCGCTCTTAATGAAAAACTGTTTTTT. Protein product: CASSVDSPALNEKLFF.

V gene TRBV5-6 combines with J gene TRBJ2-3; 8 bases agree with TRBD1. Trimming at V came to 4 bases and at J to 0 bases, leaving 7 bases not matched to a gene. Germline loops: CDR1 SGHDT, CDR2 YYEEEE. This CDR3 has 16 amino acids. DNA for the CDR3: TGTGCCAGCAGCCTCGGGACAGGCTCTAGCACAGATACGCAGTATTTT. It yields the protein CASSLGTGSSTDTQYF.

The rearrangement links TRBV28 to TRBJ1-2; D possibly corresponds to TRBD1 (5 bases). The CDR3 spans 13 residues. Germline-derived CDR1 and CDR2 are MDHEN and SYDVKM. Trimming left V 3 bases short and J 2 bases short, with 7 bases between. The CDR3 nucleotides read TGTGCCAGCAGTTTGCGGGGGAACTATGGCTACACCTTC. Translating it yields CASSLRGNYGYTF.

This chain joins TRBV18 and TRBJ1-3; D remains ambiguous. Germline loops: CDR1 KGHSH, CDR2 LQKENI. This CDR3 spans 14 amino acids. V was pared by 0 bases and J by 4 bases, with 7 bases between. CDR3 residues: CASSPPVAGNTIYF. The CDR3 coding sequence is TGTGCCAGCTCACCACCGGTAGCAGGAAACACCATATATTTT. Full variable domain (outside the CDR3, taken from reference TRBV18 and TRBJ1-3): NAGVMQNPRHLVRRRGQEARLRCSPMKGHSHVYWYRQLPEEGLKFMVYLQKENIIDESGMPKERFSAEFPKEGPSILRIQQVVRGDSAAYFCASSPPVAGNTIYFGEGSWLTVV.

V gene TRBV30 combines with J gene TRBJ1-2, with a weak D call TRBD1 (6 bases). The V gene lost 1 base and the J gene lost 4 bases, with 10 bases spanning the gap. CDR1 is GTSNPN and CDR2 is SVGIG in the germline V gene (reference sequence). The CDR3 extends over 13 amino acids. The CDR3 loop reads CAWSEGQIYGYTF. The CDR3 DNA follows: TGTGCCTGGAGTGAAGGACAGATCTATGGCTACACCTTC.

The chain carries TRBV5-5 and TRBJ1-5; tentatively, D is TRBD1 (6 bases). The germline V gene encodes CDR1 SGHKS and CDR2 YYEKEE (reference sequence). V was trimmed by 4 bases and J by 7 bases, leaving 15 bases between them. This CDR3 contains 14 residues. The CDR3 bases are TGTGCCAGCAGCAGTACAGGGAGTCCACAGCCCCAGCATTTT. It codes for CASSSTGSPQPQHF.

J is TRBJ1-5 and V is TRBV6-5; D gene uncertain. Looked up from germline, CDR1 is MNHEY and CDR2 is SVGAGI. This CDR3 is built from 13 residues. The V and J ends lost 11 bases and 1 base respectively, with 12 bases between them. This chain's CDR3 is CARCRSSNQPQHF. The CDR3 nucleotides read TGTGCCCGCTGTAGGAGCAGCAATCAGCCCCAGCATTTT.

Here the CDR3 DNA reads TGTGCCAGCATGACAACCAACTATGGCTACACCTTC. Translating it yields CASMTTNYGYTF. The chain uses TRBV28 and TRBJ1-2, with D uncertain. Germline loops: CDR1 MDHEN, CDR2 SYDVKM. This CDR3 comprises 12 residues. Trimming cost V 7 bases and J 2 bases, with 8 bases left between them.

V is TRBV5-1 and J is TRBJ1-1; 10 bases are a match to TRBD1. Germline values: CDR1 SGHRS, CDR2 YFSETQ. This CDR3 has 14 residues. Unmatched junction bases numbered 4, after V lost 4 bases and J lost 4 bases. The CDR3 nucleotides are TGCGCCAGCAGCGGACAGGGGGGTGGCACTGAAGCTTTCTTT. Its translation is CASSGQGGGTEAFF.

The V and J genes are TRBV19 and TRBJ1-5; D not certain. The V and J ends lost 1 base and 0 bases respectively, with 7 bases between them. The germline V gene has CDR1 LNHDA and CDR2 SQIVND (reference sequence). The CDR3 contains 15 residues. The CDR3 loop reads CASSIGPGSNQPQHF. CDR3 DNA: TGTGCCAGTAGTATAGGTCCGGGTAGCAATCAGCCCCAGCATTTT.